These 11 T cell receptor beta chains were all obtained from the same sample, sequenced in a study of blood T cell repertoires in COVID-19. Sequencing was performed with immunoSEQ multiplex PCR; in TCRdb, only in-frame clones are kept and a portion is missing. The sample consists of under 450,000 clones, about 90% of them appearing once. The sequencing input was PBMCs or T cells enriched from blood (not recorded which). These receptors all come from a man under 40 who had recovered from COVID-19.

The CDR3 DNA reads TGTGCCACCTCCCCGTTTGGAGGGTCCTTCCATGGCTACACCTTC. Residues: CATSPFGGSFHGYTF. The chain joins TRBV15 to TRBJ1-2; the D is unclear. The CDR3 runs to 15 residues. Germline CDR1 and CDR2: LNHNV and YYDKDF (reference sequence). V lost 8 bases and J 6 bases, leaving 22 bases between the germline ends.

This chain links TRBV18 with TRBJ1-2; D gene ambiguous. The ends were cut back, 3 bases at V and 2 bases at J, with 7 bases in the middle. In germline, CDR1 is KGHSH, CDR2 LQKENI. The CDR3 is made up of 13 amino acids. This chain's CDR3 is CASSPPLNYGYTF. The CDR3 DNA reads TGTGCCAGCTCACCCCCTCTCAACTATGGCTACACCTTC.

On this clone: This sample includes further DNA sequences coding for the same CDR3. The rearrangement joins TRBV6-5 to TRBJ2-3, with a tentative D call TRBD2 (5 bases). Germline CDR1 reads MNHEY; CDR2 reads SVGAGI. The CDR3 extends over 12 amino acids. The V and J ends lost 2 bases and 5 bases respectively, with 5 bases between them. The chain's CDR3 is CASSYGLDTQYF. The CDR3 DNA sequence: TGTGCCAGCAGTTACGGACTAGATACGCAGTATTTT.

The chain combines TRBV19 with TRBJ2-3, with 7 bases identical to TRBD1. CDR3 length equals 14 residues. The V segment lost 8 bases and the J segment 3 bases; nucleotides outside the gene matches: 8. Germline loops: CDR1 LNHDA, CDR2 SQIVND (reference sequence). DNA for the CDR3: TGTGCCAGTCTAGAGACAGGGAAAACAGATACGCAGTATTTT. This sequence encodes CASLETGKTDTQYF.

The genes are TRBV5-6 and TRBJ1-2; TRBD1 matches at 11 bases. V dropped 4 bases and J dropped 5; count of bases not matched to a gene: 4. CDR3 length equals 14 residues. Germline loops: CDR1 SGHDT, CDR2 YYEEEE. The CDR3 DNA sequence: TGTGCCAGCAGCCGCGGGACAGGGGGTTATGGCTACACCTTC. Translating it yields CASSRGTGGYGYTF.

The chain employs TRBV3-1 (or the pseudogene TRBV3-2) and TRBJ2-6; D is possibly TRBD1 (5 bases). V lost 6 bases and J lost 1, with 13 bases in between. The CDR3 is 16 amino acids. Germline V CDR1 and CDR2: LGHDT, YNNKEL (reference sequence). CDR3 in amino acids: CASRLKGVSGANVLTF. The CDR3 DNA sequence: TGTGCCAGCAGACTGAAAGGGGTGTCTGGGGCCAACGTCCTGACTTTC.

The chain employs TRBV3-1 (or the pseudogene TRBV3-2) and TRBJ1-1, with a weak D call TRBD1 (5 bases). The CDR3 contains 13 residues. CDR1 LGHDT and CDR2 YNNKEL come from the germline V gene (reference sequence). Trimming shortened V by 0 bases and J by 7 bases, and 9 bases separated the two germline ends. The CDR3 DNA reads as TGTGCCAGCAGCCAAGAATTTCAGGGTGAAGCTTTCTTT. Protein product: CASSQEFQGEAFF.

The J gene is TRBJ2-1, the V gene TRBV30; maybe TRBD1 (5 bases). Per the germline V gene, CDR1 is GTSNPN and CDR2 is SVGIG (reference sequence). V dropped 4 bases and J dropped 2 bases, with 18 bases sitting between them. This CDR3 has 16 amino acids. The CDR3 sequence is CAWTISQGFTYNEQFF. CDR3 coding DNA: TGTGCCTGGACGATCTCCCAGGGATTTACCTACAATGAGCAGTTCTTC.

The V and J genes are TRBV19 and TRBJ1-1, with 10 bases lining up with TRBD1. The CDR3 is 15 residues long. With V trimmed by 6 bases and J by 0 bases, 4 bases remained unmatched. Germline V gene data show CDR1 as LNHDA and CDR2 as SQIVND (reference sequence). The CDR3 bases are TGTGCCAGTAGCTCCGACAGGGGGCTGAACACTGAAGCTTTCTTT. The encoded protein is CASSSDRGLNTEAFF.

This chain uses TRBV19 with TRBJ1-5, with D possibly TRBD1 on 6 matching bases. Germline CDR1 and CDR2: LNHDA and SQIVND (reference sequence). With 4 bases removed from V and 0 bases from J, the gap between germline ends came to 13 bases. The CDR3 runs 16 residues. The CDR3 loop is CASSTRRQVSNQPQHF. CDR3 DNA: TGTGCCAGTAGTACCCGGCGACAGGTTAGCAATCAGCCCCAGCATTTT.

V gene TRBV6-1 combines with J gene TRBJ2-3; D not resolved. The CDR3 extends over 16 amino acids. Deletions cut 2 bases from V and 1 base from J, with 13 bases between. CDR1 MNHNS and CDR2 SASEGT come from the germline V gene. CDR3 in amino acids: CASSEIRIGGTDTQYF. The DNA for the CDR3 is TGTGCCAGCAGTGAAATCAGGATCGGTGGCACAGATACGCAGTATTTT.